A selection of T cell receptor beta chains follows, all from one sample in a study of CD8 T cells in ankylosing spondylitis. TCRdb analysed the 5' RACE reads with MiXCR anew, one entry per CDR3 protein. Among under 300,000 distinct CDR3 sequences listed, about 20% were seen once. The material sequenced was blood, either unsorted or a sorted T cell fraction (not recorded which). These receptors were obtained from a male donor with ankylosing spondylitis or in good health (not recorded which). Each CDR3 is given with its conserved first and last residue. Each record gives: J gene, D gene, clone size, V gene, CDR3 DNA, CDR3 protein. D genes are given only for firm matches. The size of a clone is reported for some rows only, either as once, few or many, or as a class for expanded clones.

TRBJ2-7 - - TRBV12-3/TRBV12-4 TGTGCCAGCAGTTACTCTCGGGAGCAGTACTTC CASSYSREQYF
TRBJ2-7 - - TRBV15 TGTGCCACCAGCAGAGGTGGGGAATCCTACGAGCAGTACTTC CATSRGGESYEQYF
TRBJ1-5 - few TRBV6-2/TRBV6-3 TGTGCCAGCAGTTATGGGTCGGTTAATCAGCCCCAGCATTTT CASSYGSVNQPQHF
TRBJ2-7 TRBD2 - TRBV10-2 TGCGCCACCGCAACCGGGACTAGCAGCTACGAGCAGTACTTC CATATGTSSYEQYF
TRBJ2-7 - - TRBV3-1 TGTGCCACCTCAGGTTTAGGGGACGGCGACTACGAGCAGTACTTC CATSGLGDGDYEQYF
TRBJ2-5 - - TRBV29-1 TGCAGCGTTGAAGATTGGGAGACCCAGTACTTC CSVEDWETQYF
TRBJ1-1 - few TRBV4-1 TGCGCCAGCAGCCAATGGGCCGAGGCTGAAGCTTTCTTT CASSQWAEAEAFF
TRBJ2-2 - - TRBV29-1 TGCAGCGCTCTAGCGCCGACCGGGGAGCTGTTTTTT CSALAPTGELFF
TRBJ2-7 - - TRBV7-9 TGTGCCAGCAGCACTATTTCCTACGAGCAGTACTTC CASSTISYEQYF
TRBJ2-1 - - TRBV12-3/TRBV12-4 TGTGCCAGCAGTCCATTCCAAGGCTGGAATGAGCAGTTCTTC CASSPFQGWNEQFF
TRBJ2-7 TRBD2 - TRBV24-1 TGTGCCACCAGTGAACGAGGGACTAGCGGGATGTACGAGCAGTACTTC CATSERGTSGMYEQYF
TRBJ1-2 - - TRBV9 TGTGCCAGCAGCGCTCAAACGAGTGGGACGGCTAACTATGGCTACACCTTC CASSAQTSGTANYGYTF
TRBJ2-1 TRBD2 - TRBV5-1 TGCGCCAGCAGTAAAACTAGCGGGAGCCAGAATGAGCAGTTCTTC CASSKTSGSQNEQFF
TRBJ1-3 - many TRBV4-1 TGCGCCAGCAGCCAAGGATCCGGCTCTGGAAACACCATATATTTT CASSQGSGSGNTIYF
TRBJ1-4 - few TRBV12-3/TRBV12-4 TGTGCCAGCAGTCCCACCGGGACTCCGTTTGGTGAACTGTTTTTT CASSPTGTPFGELFF
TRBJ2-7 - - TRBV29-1 TGCAGCGAGGGGGGGGGAACCTACGAGCAGTACTTC CSEGGGTYEQYF
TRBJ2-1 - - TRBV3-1 TGTGCCAGCAGCCAAGATAGCGGATCCTACAATGAGCAGTTCTTC CASSQDSGSYNEQFF
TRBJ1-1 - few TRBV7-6 TGTGCCAGCAGCGAGGGGGGGACTGAAGCTTTCTTT CASSEGGTEAFF
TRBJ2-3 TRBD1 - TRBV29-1 TGCAGCGTCGAACTTGGGACAGGGGTTCCGGATACGCAGTATTTT CSVELGTGVPDTQYF
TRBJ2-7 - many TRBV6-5 TGTGCCAGCAGTTACACCCACGGATCTCCCTACGAGCAGTACTTC CASSYTHGSPYEQYF
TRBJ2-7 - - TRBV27 TGTGCCAGCAGTTACGGGAAAGTCTACGAGCAGTACTTC CASSYGKVYEQYF
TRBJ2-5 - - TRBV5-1 TGCGCCAGCAGGGTGCAGGACAGACAAGAGACCCAGTACTTC CASRVQDRQETQYF
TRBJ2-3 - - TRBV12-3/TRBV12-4 TGTGCCAGCAGTTTGATTGCCGTTCAGGATACGCAGTATTTT CASSLIAVQDTQYF
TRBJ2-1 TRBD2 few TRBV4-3 TGCGCCAGCAGCCCCCACCTAGCGGGGAGTGGTGAGCAGTTCTTC CASSPHLAGSGEQFF
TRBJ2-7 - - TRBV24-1 TGTGCCACCAGTGAGATCAGGGTAACTACCTACGAGCAGTACTTC CATSEIRVTTYEQYF
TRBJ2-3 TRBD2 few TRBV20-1 TGCAGTGGGCTGACTAGCGGGAGCCCAGATACGCAGTATTTT CSGLTSGSPDTQYF
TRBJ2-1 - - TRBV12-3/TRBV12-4 TGTGCCAGCAATTTTTCCCCGAGAGTTTACAATGAGCAGTTCTTC CASNFSPRVYNEQFF
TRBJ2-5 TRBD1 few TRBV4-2 TGTGCCAGCAGCCAAGAGACAGGGACGCGAGAGACCCAGTACTTC CASSQETGTRETQYF
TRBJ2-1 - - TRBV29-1 TGCAGCGTTGATTCGGACAGCTCCTACAATGAGCAGTTCTTC CSVDSDSSYNEQFF
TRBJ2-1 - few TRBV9 TGTGCCAGCAGCGTAAACGCAGCGGTCGCCTACAATGAGCAGTTCTTC CASSVNAAVAYNEQFF
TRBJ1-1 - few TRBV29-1 TGCAGCGTTTGGGACTGGAACACTGAAGCTTTCTTT CSVWDWNTEAFF
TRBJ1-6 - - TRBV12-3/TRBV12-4 TGTGCCAGCAGTTTGGGGGGGGCACCCTTCCACTTT CASSLGGAPFHF
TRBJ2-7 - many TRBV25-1 TGTGCCAGCAGTCCCGCCTACGAGCAGTACTTC CASSPAYEQYF
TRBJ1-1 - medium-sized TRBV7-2 TGTGCCAGCAGCTTAAGGGAAGGGAACACTGAAGCTTTCTTT CASSLREGNTEAFF
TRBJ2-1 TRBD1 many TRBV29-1 TGCAGCGTCTTACGGACAGGGCTTAGCAATGAGCAGTTCTTC CSVLRTGLSNEQFF
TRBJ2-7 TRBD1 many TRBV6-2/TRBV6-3 TGTGCCAGCAGTTACCCACCGGACAGGGGCTACGAGCAGTACTTC CASSYPPDRGYEQYF
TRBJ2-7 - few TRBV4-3 TGCGCCAGCAGCCAAGATCCCAGCCCGAGCTCCTACGAGCAGTACTTC CASSQDPSPSSYEQYF
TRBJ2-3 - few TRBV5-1 TGCGCCAGCAGCCGGAGTAGGGCGACCGATTCCACAGATACGCAGTATTTT CASSRSRATDSTDTQYF
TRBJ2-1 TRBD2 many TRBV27 TGTGCCAGCAGTACTCCTAGCGGGAGGGCGGTTGAGCAGTTCTTC CASSTPSGRAVEQFF
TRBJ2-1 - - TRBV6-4 TGTGCCAGCAGTGACTCGGCCTCAAATGAGCAGTTCTTC CASSDSASNEQFF
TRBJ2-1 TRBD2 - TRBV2 TGTGCCATAAAGGGACTATCCATTTACAATGAGCAGTTCTTC CAIKGLSIYNEQFF
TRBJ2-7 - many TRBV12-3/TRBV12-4 TGTGCCAGCAGCTACGACGGATACGAGCAGTACTTC CASSYDGYEQYF
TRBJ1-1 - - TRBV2 TGTGCCACCCGTTTGGGCGCGGAGACTGAAGCTTTCTTT CATRLGAETEAFF
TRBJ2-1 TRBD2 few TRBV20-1 TGCAGTGCTAGGGCTAGCGGGAGCCGAAGCTCCTACAATGAGCAGTTCTTC CSARASGSRSSYNEQFF
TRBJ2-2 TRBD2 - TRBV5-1 TGCGCCAGCAGCCCAGTACTAGCGGGAAGCGGGGAGCTGTTTTTT CASSPVLAGSGELFF